Only one count was recorded for the clone carrying this TCR beta chain. These data are taken from a study of Ad26.COV2.S vaccination and SARS-CoV-2 variants. The CDR3 contains 16 residues. Germline V gene sequence: CDR1 SGHTA, CDR2 FQGTGA. V lost 5 bases, J lost 5 bases, and 8 bases stayed unmatched. The repertoire was sequenced with immunoSEQ multiplex PCR; TCRdb's copy has only in-frame clones and lacks some. This sample has approximately 500,000 clones, with about 83% found just once. The sample's treatment: about 20 received Ad26.COV2.S at low or high dose, single or two shots; 5 received placebo; per-sample allocation not given. Sampling occurred on day 63 after the first vaccine or placebo injection.

This chain connects TRBV7-3 to TRBJ2-2, with 10 nucleotides matching TRBD1. Here the sequenced sample was peripheral blood, taken in a trial of Ad26.COV2.S vaccine versus placebo. The clonotype comes from a person aged 18 to 65 who received the Ad26.COV2.S COVID-19 vaccine or a placebo. The CDR3 sequence is CASSPPGQGKTGELFF. CDR3 nucleotides: TGTGCCAGCAGCCCACCGGGACAGGGGAAAACCGGGGAGCTGTTTTTT.